The 22 T cell receptor beta chains in this list originate from one sample, sequenced in a study of T cell responses to AZD1222 COVID-19 vaccine (dated by TCRdb to about 2021). What the time point label conveys for this sample: baseline before first vaccination. Library construction relied on the immunoSEQ multiplex PCR assay. This immuneACCESS table, as held by TCRdb, lists in-frame sequences with V and J called but not all clones. Of the missing ones, under half trace to an unresolved V gene in checked studies; the others have no known cause. Counted in this sample were over 130,000 clones; around nine tenths of them appeared once. About 4.5% of the sample comes from the top ten. The sample here was peripheral blood, taken on day 0 of AZD1222 vaccination. All receptors come from an adult in good health.

This chain uses TRBV2 with TRBJ2-7, with a tentative D call TRBD1 (6 bases). Germline-derived CDR1 and CDR2 are SNHLY and FYNNEI. This CDR3 contains 12 residues. The V gene lost 11 bases and the J gene lost 2 bases, with 13 bases spanning the gap. CDR3 sequence (DNA): TGTGCCGGAAGGACAGAAACCTACGAGCAGTACTTC. It yields the protein CAGRTETYEQYF.

The chain uses TRBV6-6 and TRBJ1-3; D is ambiguous. CDR1 and CDR2 from the germline V gene are MNHNY and SVGAGI (reference sequence). V shed 2 bases and J shed 0 bases, with 5 bases lying between them. The CDR3 has 14 residues. DNA of the CDR3: TGTGCCAGCAGTTACGTCGGCTCTGGAAACACCATATATTTT. As protein: CASSYVGSGNTIYF.

The chain is built from TRBV10-1 and TRBJ1-1; D not resolved. Germline V gives CDR1 WNHNN, CDR2 SYGVQD (reference sequence). Trimming removed 4 bases at V and 4 bases at J, with 10 bases between. The CDR3 totals 13 residues. The CDR3 nucleotides read TGCGCCAGCAGTGTGACTGGTGGCACTGAAGCTTTCTTT. This gives the protein CASSVTGGTEAFF.

DNA for the CDR3: TGTGCCAGCTCACCGAGTAGACAGGGGGCGTGGGAGACCCAGTACTTC. The encoded protein is CASSPSRQGAWETQYF. This sequence joins TRBV18 and TRBJ2-5; 10 bases agree with TRBD1. The junction had 9 bases not matched to a gene; V was cut back by 3 bases and J by 5 bases. CDR1 is KGHSH, CDR2 LQKENI, per germline. This CDR3 spans 16 amino acids.

The rearrangement uses TRBV7-9 and TRBJ1-2, with TRBD1 matching over 7 bases. CDR3 length equals 18 residues. The germline CDR1 and CDR2 sequences are SEHNR and FQNEAQ (reference sequence). V dropped 5 bases and J dropped 9; count of bases not matched to a gene: 24. CDR3 sequence reads: CASSPSLGDSRPSSRYTF. The CDR3 nucleotides read TGTGCCAGCAGCCCGTCCTTGGGGGACAGCCGTCCTTCCTCTCGCTACACCTTC.

The chain combines TRBV27 with TRBJ2-1; D perhaps matches TRBD1 (6 bases). CDR1 and CDR2 from the germline V gene are MNHEY and SMNVEV (reference sequence). The length of the CDR3 is 11 residues. V was shortened by 8 bases and J by 10 bases, with 12 bases between the two germline ends. CDR3 bases: TGTGCCAGCGGATACCAGGGGGAGCAGTTCTTC. Its translation is CASGYQGEQFF.

The chain carries TRBV6-5 and TRBJ2-1; D perhaps matches TRBD1 (6 bases). The CDR3 has 16 amino acids. V lost 2 bases and J lost 5, with 16 bases in between. Germline V gene data show CDR1 as MNHEY and CDR2 as SVGAGI. The CDR3 is CASSYRATGLNNEQFF. CDR3 nucleotide sequence: TGTGCCAGCAGTTACAGGGCGACAGGCCTTAACAATGAGCAGTTCTTC.

The V and J genes are TRBV7-9 and TRBJ1-6; no definite D call. CDR1 and CDR2 (germline): SEHNR, FQNEAQ (reference sequence). The CDR3 consists of 13 residues. V dropped 5 bases and J dropped 9 bases, with 11 bases sitting between them. This CDR3 is CASSGSSGSPLHF. DNA for the CDR3: TGTGCCAGCAGCGGATCCTCAGGTTCACCCCTCCACTTT. Variable domain in full (rest from reference TRBV7-9 and TRBJ1-6): DTGVSQNPRHKITKRGQNVTFRCDPISEHNRLYWYRQTLGQGPEFLTYFQNEAQLEKSRLLSDRFSAERPKGSFSTLEIQRTEQGDSAMYLCASSGSSGSPLHFGNGTRLTVT.

V and J are TRBV7-8 and TRBJ1-1, with 7 nucleotides matching TRBD1. This CDR3 has 15 residues. Germline V CDR1 and CDR2: SGHVS, FQNEAQ. J gave up 3 bases and V 5 bases, and 9 bases lay outside the gene matches. In DNA form, the CDR3 reads TGTGCCAGCAGCCTAACAGGGGTATTGGACACTGAAGCTTTCTTT. Amino acid sequence: CASSLTGVLDTEAFF.

This clone came up a few times. An end of the junction differs from the germline gene, which may be a read error. The chain joins TRBV27 to TRBJ2-7, with a tentative D call TRBD1 (6 bases). The CDR3 consists of 16 residues. Looked up from germline, CDR1 is MNHEY and CDR2 is SMNVEV (reference sequence). CDR3 region: CASSPYPGQTSYGQYF. In DNA form, the CDR3 reads TGTGCCAGCAGTCCTTATCCGGGACAAACCTCTTACGGGCAGTACTTC.

J is TRBJ1-5 and V is TRBV5-1; no definite D call. Germline loops: CDR1 SGHRS, CDR2 YFSETQ. V was cut by 2 bases and J by 3 bases, with 6 bases left in between. This CDR3 has 13 residues. The CDR3 loop reads CASSFSANQPQHF. DNA for the CDR3: TGCGCCAGCAGCTTCTCGGCCAATCAGCCCCAGCATTTT.

The chain uses TRBV19 and TRBJ2-3, with 8 bases lining up with TRBD2. Per the germline V gene, CDR1 is LNHDA and CDR2 is SQIVND (reference sequence). The CDR3 extends over 14 amino acids. Trimming at V came to 4 bases and at J to 5 bases, leaving 5 bases not matched to a gene. In nucleotides, the CDR3 is TGTGCCAGTAGTAAGGGACTAGATCTAGATACGCAGTATTTT. This encodes CASSKGLDLDTQYF.

This chain links TRBV7-9 with TRBJ2-5, with 12 positions matching TRBD2. CDR3 length: 18 amino acids. Germline-derived CDR1 and CDR2 are SEHNR and FQNEAQ (reference sequence). V was clipped by 3 bases and J by 5 bases; unmatched bases: 13. CDR3 sequence: CASSFFRTSGKLRETQYF. The CDR3 coding sequence is TGTGCCAGCAGCTTTTTCCGGACTAGCGGGAAGCTGCGTGAGACCCAGTACTTC.

The rearrangement links TRBV19 to TRBJ1-3; tentative D call: TRBD1 (5 bases). Germline CDR1 is LNHDA and CDR2 is SQIVND (reference sequence). The CDR3 runs to 15 residues. The V end was cut by 3 bases, the J end by 0 bases, with 9 bases between. The CDR3, as DNA: TGTGCCAGTAGTATCGGACACTACTCTGGAAACACCATATATTTT. Protein: CASSIGHYSGNTIYF.

J is TRBJ1-1 and V is TRBV7-6; D unresolved. The V gene's germline CDR1 is SGHVS and CDR2 FNYEAQ. Trimming stripped 2 bases from V and 5 bases from J, with 18 bases between. The CDR3 extends over 16 amino acids. The CDR3 nucleotides are TGTGCCAGCAGCTTACGTTTGCGGGAGGAGGGAACTGAAGCTTTCTTT. It is translated as CASSLRLREEGTEAFF.

This rearrangement joins TRBV28 to TRBJ1-1, with 11 bases lining up with TRBD1. CDR1 and CDR2 (germline): MDHEN, SYDVKM. The V and J ends lost 2 bases and 4 bases, in that order; junction bases with no gene match: 9. The CDR3 spans 17 residues. CDR3 amino acids: CASSLPGQGARSTEAFF. CDR3 DNA: TGTGCCAGCAGTTTACCAGGACAGGGGGCGAGGAGCACTGAAGCTTTCTTT.

This chain uses TRBV20-1 with TRBJ2-7; 10 nucleotides align to TRBD2. The CDR3 loop spans 14 amino acids. Germline CDR1 and CDR2: DFQATT and SNEGSKA (reference sequence). The trim removed 3 bases at V and 5 bases at J, leaving 7 bases unmatched. CDR3 bases: TGCAGTGCTAGTCCAGCGGGAGGGCCTCACGAGCAGTACTTC. This codes for CSASPAGGPHEQYF.

V and J are TRBV5-1 and TRBJ2-1; unclear D gene. In germline, CDR1 is SGHRS, CDR2 YFSETQ. V dropped 3 bases and J dropped 11 bases, with 9 bases sitting between them. CDR3 length: 11 residues. DNA of the CDR3: TGCGCCAGCAGCTCACTCGATAAGCAGTTCTTC. It is translated as CASSSLDKQFF. Variable domain in full (rest from reference TRBV5-1 and TRBJ2-1): KAGVTQTPRYLIKTRGQQVTLSCSPISGHRSVSWYQQTPGQGLQFLFEYFSETQRNKGNFPGRFSGRQFSNSRSEMNVSTLELGDSALYLCASSSLDKQFFGPGTRLTVL.

The rearrangement joins TRBV6-1 to TRBJ2-7; 9 nucleotides match TRBD2. The V segment lost 0 bases and the J segment 0 bases; nucleotides outside the gene matches: 9. The CDR3 loop spans 18 amino acids. The V gene's germline CDR1 is MNHNS and CDR2 SASEGT. CDR3 in amino acids: CASSEASGLAGDSYEQYF. As DNA, the CDR3 is TGTGCCAGCAGTGAAGCGAGTGGGTTAGCGGGGGACTCCTACGAGCAGTACTTC.

This chain connects TRBV11-3 to TRBJ2-2, with 8 nucleotides matching TRBD2. The CDR3 extends over 16 amino acids. Germline values: CDR1 SGHNT, CDR2 YENEEA. With V trimmed by 1 base and J by 6 bases, 7 bases remained unmatched. This chain's CDR3 is CASSLGGLERSGELFF. DNA for the CDR3: TGTGCCAGCAGCTTAGGGGGACTAGAGAGGTCCGGGGAGCTGTTTTTT.

The chain employs TRBV6-5 and TRBJ1-5, with 7 bases lining up with TRBD1. The V gene's germline CDR1 is MNHEY and CDR2 SVGAGI. The CDR3 has 13 amino acids. After removal of 11 bases from V and 4 bases from J, the junction contained 8 bases not matched to a gene. The CDR3 DNA reads as TGTGCCGCCCATCTGGACAGGAATCAGCCCCAGCATTTT. Translating it yields CAAHLDRNQPQHF.

The CDR3 here is CASRTGGPERPYNEQFF. CDR3 nucleotides: TGTGCCAGCCGAACTGGCGGGCCTGAGAGGCCGTATAATGAGCAGTTCTTC. V is TRBV3-1 (or the pseudogene TRBV3-2) and J is TRBJ2-1; a possible D gene is TRBD2 (5 bases). Trimming cost V 8 bases and J 7 bases, with 27 bases left between them. Per the germline V gene, CDR1 is LGHDT and CDR2 is YNNKEL (reference sequence). This CDR3 is built from 17 residues.